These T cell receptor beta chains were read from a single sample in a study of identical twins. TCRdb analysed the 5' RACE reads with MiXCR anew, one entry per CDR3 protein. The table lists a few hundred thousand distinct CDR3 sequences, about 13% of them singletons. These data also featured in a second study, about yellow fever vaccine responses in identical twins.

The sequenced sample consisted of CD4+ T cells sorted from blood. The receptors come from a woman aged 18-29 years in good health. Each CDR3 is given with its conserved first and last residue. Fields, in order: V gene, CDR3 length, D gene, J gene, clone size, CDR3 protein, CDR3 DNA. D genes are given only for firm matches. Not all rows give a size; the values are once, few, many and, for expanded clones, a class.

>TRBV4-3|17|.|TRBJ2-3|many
CASSQGDLATSTDTQYF
TGCGCCAGCAGCCAAGGAGATCTAGCGACTAGCACAGATACGCAGTATTTT
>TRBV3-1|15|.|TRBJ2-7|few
CASSQGSSGSREQYF
TGTGCCAGCAGCCAAGGGTCGTCTGGTTCGAGAGAGCAGTACTTC
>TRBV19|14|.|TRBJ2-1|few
CASSIAGLYNEQFF
TGTGCCAGTAGTATTGCGGGTCTATACAATGAGCAGTTCTTC
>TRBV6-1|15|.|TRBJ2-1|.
CASSLRRDWVYEQFF
TGTGCCAGCAGCCTCCGGCGGGACTGGGTATATGAGCAGTTCTTC
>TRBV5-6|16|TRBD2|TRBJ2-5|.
CASSLAREGYQETQYF
TGTGCCAGCAGCTTGGCAAGGGAGGGGTACCAAGAGACCCAGTACTTC
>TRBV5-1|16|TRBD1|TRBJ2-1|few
CASSPDGAQGARLQFF
TGCGCCAGCAGCCCGGATGGGGCACAGGGGGCACGGTTGCAGTTCTTC
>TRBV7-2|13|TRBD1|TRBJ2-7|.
CASSSRTGIEQYF
TGTGCCAGCAGCTCACGGACAGGGATCGAGCAGTACTTC
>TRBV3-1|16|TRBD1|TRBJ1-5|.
CASSHGQGARNQPQHF
TGTGCCAGCAGCCACGGACAGGGGGCTAGAAATCAGCCCCAGCATTTT
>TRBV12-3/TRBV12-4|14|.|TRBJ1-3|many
CASSRDLSGNTIYF
TGTGCCAGCAGCCGGGACCTCTCTGGAAACACCATATATTTT
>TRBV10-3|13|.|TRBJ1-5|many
CAIREYSNQPQHF
TGTGCCATCAGGGAATATAGCAATCAGCCCCAGCATTTT
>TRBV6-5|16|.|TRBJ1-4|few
CASSYSGRNRPEKLFF
TGTGCCAGCAGTTACTCCGGGCGGAACCGACCCGAAAAACTGTTTTTT
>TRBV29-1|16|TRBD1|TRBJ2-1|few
CSVEARRQGGYNEQFF
TGCAGCGTTGAAGCCCGAAGACAGGGGGGCTACAATGAGCAGTTCTTC
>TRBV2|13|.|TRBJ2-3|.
CASLGTTGDTQYF
TGTGCCAGCTTGGGGACCACTGGGGATACGCAGTATTTT
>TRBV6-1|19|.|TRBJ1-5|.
CASRSNGASGRESNQPQHF
TGTGCCAGCAGAAGTAATGGGGCGTCAGGGCGGGAGAGCAATCAGCCCCAGCATTTT
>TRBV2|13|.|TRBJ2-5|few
CASSEQLQETQYF
TGTGCCAGCAGCGAGCAGTTACAAGAGACCCAGTACTTC
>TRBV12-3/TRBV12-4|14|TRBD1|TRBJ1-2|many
CASRKGQSNYGYTF
TGTGCCAGCAGAAAGGGACAGTCTAACTATGGCTACACCTTC
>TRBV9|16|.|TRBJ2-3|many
CASSVESSGYTDTQYF
TGTGCCAGCAGCGTAGAGAGTAGCGGCTACACAGATACGCAGTATTTT
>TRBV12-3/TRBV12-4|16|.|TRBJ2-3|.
CASSPDTGRGTDTQYF
TGTGCCAGCAGTCCTGATACTGGGAGAGGCACAGATACGCAGTATTTT
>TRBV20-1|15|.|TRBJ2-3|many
CSAFDQSIGTDTQYF
TGCAGTGCTTTTGATCAGTCGATAGGCACAGATACGCAGTATTTT
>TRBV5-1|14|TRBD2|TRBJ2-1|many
CASSLALADNEQFF
TGCGCCAGCAGCTTGGCACTAGCGGACAATGAGCAGTTCTTC
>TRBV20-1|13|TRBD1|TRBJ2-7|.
CSVRLRGRYEQYF
TGCAGTGTCAGATTGAGGGGGCGATACGAGCAGTACTTC
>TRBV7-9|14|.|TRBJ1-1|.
CASSLQYQNTEAFF
TGTGCCAGCAGCCTACAGTATCAGAACACTGAAGCTTTCTTT
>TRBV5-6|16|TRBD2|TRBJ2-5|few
CASSIGLAGGQETQYF
TGTGCCAGCAGCATTGGACTAGCGGGCGGCCAAGAGACCCAGTACTTC
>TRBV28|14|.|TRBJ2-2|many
CASSLRVHTGELFF
TGTGCCAGCAGTTTAAGGGTGCACACCGGGGAGCTGTTTTTT
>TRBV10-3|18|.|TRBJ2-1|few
CAISVWDGPTILYNEQFF
TGTGCCATCAGTGTGTGGGACGGACCGACAATCCTCTACAATGAGCAGTTCTTC
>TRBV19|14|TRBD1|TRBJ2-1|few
CASSIGQGLDEQFF
TGTGCCAGTAGTATCGGACAGGGATTGGATGAGCAGTTCTTC
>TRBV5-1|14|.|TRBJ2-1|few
CASSSSGALNEQFF
TGCGCCAGCAGCTCTTCAGGAGCCCTCAATGAGCAGTTCTTC
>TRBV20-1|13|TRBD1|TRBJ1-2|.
CSATDRGGYGYTF
TGCAGTGCTACGGACAGGGGCGGCTATGGCTACACCTTC
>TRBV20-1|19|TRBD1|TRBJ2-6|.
CSARPSTGDHSSGANVLTF
TGCAGTGCTCGCCCCTCGACAGGGGACCACAGCTCTGGGGCCAACGTCCTGACTTTC
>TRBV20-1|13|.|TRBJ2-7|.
CSASGVNPYEQYF
TGCAGTGCTAGCGGGGTCAATCCCTACGAGCAGTACTTC
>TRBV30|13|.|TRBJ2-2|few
CAWAIQGAGELFF
TGTGCCTGGGCAATACAGGGCGCCGGGGAGCTGTTTTTT
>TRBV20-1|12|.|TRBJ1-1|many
CSASQGITEAFF
TGCAGTGCTAGTCAGGGGATAACTGAAGCTTTCTTT
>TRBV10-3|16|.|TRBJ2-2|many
CAISDPGLPNTGELFF
TGTGCCATCAGTGATCCGGGCCTACCGAACACCGGGGAGCTGTTTTTT
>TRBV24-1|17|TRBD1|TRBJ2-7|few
CATSDHKGTGSSYEQYF
TGTGCCACCAGTGATCATAAAGGGACAGGGTCGTCTTACGAGCAGTACTTC
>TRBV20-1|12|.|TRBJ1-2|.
CSADDRGHGYTF
TGCAGTGCTGATGACAGAGGCCATGGCTACACCTTC
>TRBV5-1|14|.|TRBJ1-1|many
CASSLESGNTEAFF
TGCGCCAGCAGCTTGGAGTCGGGGAACACTGAAGCTTTCTTT
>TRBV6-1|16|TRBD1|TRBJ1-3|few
CASSLTGAGSGNTIYF
TGTGCCAGCAGCTTGACAGGGGCCGGCTCTGGAAACACCATATATTTT
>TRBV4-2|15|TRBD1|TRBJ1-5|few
CASSQNDGQGQPQHF
TGTGCCAGCAGCCAAAACGATGGACAGGGCCAGCCCCAGCATTTT
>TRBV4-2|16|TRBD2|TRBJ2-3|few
CASSQGAGSSTDTQYF
TGTGCCAGCAGCCAAGGAGCGGGGTCTAGCACAGATACGCAGTATTTT
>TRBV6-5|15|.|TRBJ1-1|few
CASSYISGGNTEAFF
TGTGCCAGCAGTTACATCAGCGGAGGGAACACTGAAGCTTTCTTT
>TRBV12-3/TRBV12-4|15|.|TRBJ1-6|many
CASSVTGLYNSPLHF
TGTGCCAGCAGTGTCACTGGTCTGTATAATTCACCCCTCCACTTT
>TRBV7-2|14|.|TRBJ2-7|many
CASSLQQGPYEQYF
TGTGCCAGCAGCTTACAGCAGGGGCCCTACGAGCAGTACTTC
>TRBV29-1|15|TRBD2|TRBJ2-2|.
CSAQTSGSSTGELFF
TGCAGCGCTCAGACTAGCGGGAGTTCCACCGGGGAGCTGTTTTTT
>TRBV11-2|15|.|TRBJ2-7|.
CASSWLQSDSYEQYF
TGTGCCAGCAGCTGGTTACAATCGGACTCCTACGAGCAGTACTTC
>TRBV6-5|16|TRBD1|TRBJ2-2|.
CASSYRGTGGTGELFF
TGTGCCAGCAGTTACCGAGGGACAGGGGGAACCGGGGAGCTGTTTTTT
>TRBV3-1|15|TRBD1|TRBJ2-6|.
CASSHQGAGANVLTF
TGTGCCAGCAGCCACCAGGGGGCTGGGGCCAACGTCCTGACTTTC
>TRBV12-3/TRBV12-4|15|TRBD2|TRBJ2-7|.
CASSLGLAGVSEQYF
TGTGCCAGCAGTTTAGGACTAGCGGGAGTGAGCGAGCAGTACTTC
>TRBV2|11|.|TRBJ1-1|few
CASSTVNRAFF
TGTGCCAGCAGTACAGTGAATCGAGCTTTCTTT
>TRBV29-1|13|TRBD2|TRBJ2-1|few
CSVGSSGDNEQFF
TGCAGCGTTGGGTCTAGCGGCGACAATGAGCAGTTCTTC
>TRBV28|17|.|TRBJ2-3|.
CASSLQQPPTYWDTQYF
TGTGCCAGCAGTTTACAGCAACCACCTACGTACTGGGATACGCAGTATTTT
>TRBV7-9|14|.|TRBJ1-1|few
CASSPWGGGTEAFF
TGTGCCAGCAGCCCATGGGGCGGAGGCACTGAAGCTTTCTTT
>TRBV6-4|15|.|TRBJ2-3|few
CASSDSRGARDTQYF
TGTGCCAGCAGTGACTCACGGGGGGCACGAGATACGCAGTATTTT